Listed below are T cell receptor beta chains from one sample, sequenced in a study of T cells after yellow fever vaccination. TCRdb used MiXCR to reprocess the 5' RACE reads, holding one entry per CDR3 protein. Among 300,000 or so distinct CDR3 sequences listed, about 8.3% were seen once. This specimen was PBMCs, taken approximately 40 days after the first yellow fever vaccination. The receptor source for this set is a man aged 18 to 30 who received the YFV17D yellow fever vaccine. CDR3s include the opening cysteine and the closing phenylalanine or tryptophan. The order of the fields is J gene, V gene, CDR3 protein.

>TRBJ2-3|TRBV20-1
CSARGSRKQYF
>TRBJ2-7|TRBV19
CASSPGIAEQYF
>TRBJ2-3|TRBV11-1
CASSKGLAGGTTRDTQYF
>TRBJ2-5|TRBV30
CAWSQALWQETQYF
>TRBJ2-1|TRBV7-3
CASSPLRGREQFF
>TRBJ1-3|TRBV15
CATSRVGRGPGNTIYF
>TRBJ2-3|TRBV5-1
CASSLRGQGEDTQYF
>TRBJ2-3|TRBV6-5
CASSYSVGLAYTQYF
>TRBJ2-1|TRBV12-3/TRBV12-4
CASSFRGRNNEQFF
>TRBJ2-4|TRBV7-2
CANPRGPGGDIQYF
>TRBJ2-7|TRBV4-2
CASGAGDVYEQYF
>TRBJ2-5|TRBV7-7
CASSLDPADQETQYF
>TRBJ2-3|TRBV5-6
CASSLPHDRADTQYF
>TRBJ2-1|TRBV21-1
CASTWGQGAGGLGDNEQFF
>TRBJ1-6|TRBV9
CSSGVGSPLHF
>TRBJ1-2|TRBV4-3
CASSHRDRGRRIYGYTF
>TRBJ2-1|TRBV7-3
CASSPSSVISGGGRGRNEQFF
>TRBJ1-4|TRBV15
CATSPRSTTNEKLFF
>TRBJ1-4|TRBV6-5
CASSYGVSDEKLFF
>TRBJ2-7|TRBV6-2/TRBV6-3
CASSYASLGEQYF
>TRBJ2-4|TRBV7-3
CASSLSGFSDIQYF
>TRBJ2-3|TRBV9
CASSVYDSTDTQYF
>TRBJ1-1|TRBV7-9
CASSFGTGGFTEAFF
>TRBJ2-6|TRBV20-1
CSAAGQFSGANVLTF
>TRBJ1-3|TRBV6-1
CASRGDTSGNTIYF
>TRBJ1-5|TRBV5-8
CASSSGLGNQPQHF
>TRBJ1-2|TRBV4-2
CASSQDQGYGYTF
>TRBJ1-1|TRBV9
CASSDSVNTEAFF
>TRBJ1-6|TRBV5-6
CASSLVTGGKWSPLHF
>TRBJ2-6|TRBV29-1
CSVSKGNSGANVLTF
>TRBJ2-1|TRBV7-3
CASSLVGRGYNEQFF
>TRBJ2-3|TRBV12-3/TRBV12-4
CASRGTGVTDTQYF
>TRBJ2-3|TRBV5-5
CASLGATGTQYF
>TRBJ2-5|TRBV6-1
CASLQRGSETQYF
>TRBJ2-1|TRBV6-5
CASSYSPAAGYNEQFF
>TRBJ2-1|TRBV5-6
CASSRGGDRDEQFF
>TRBJ2-5|TRBV18
CASSPVRDSQETQYF
>TRBJ2-7|TRBV7-2
CASSSAPRDRAFEQYF
>TRBJ1-6|TRBV7-2
CASSFPPSRVNSPLHF
>TRBJ1-2|TRBV4-1
CASSLTGGAWNGYTF
>TRBJ1-4|TRBV28
CASSSEGTGLEKLFF
>TRBJ2-4|TRBV5-1
CASSNTGNGAKNIQYF
>TRBJ2-6|TRBV5-1
CASSFRAGGANVLTF
>TRBJ2-3|TRBV20-1
CSAARDFVTDTQYF
>TRBJ2-1|TRBV5-6
CATKTPSRDEQFF
>TRBJ2-3|TRBV6-1
CASTGGSLDTQYF
>TRBJ2-1|TRBV5-1
CASRRGGYNEQFF
>TRBJ1-5|TRBV6-6
CASHRDFNQPQHF
>TRBJ1-6|TRBV7-9
CASSLVGTPLHF
>TRBJ2-5|TRBV12-3/TRBV12-4
CASSHAKVGTQYF
>TRBJ2-5|TRBV2
CASSQGGIGRQETQYF
>TRBJ2-3|TRBV7-2
CASGSGGAKDTQYF
>TRBJ2-2|TRBV5-1
CASSSLRQGRLTGELFF
>TRBJ1-4|TRBV18
CASSNDRITNEKLFF
>TRBJ2-7|TRBV5-4
CASSLSWGEQYF
>TRBJ1-1|TRBV15
CATSSAGPGENTEAFF
>TRBJ2-4|TRBV20-1
CSARDRGLKNIQYF